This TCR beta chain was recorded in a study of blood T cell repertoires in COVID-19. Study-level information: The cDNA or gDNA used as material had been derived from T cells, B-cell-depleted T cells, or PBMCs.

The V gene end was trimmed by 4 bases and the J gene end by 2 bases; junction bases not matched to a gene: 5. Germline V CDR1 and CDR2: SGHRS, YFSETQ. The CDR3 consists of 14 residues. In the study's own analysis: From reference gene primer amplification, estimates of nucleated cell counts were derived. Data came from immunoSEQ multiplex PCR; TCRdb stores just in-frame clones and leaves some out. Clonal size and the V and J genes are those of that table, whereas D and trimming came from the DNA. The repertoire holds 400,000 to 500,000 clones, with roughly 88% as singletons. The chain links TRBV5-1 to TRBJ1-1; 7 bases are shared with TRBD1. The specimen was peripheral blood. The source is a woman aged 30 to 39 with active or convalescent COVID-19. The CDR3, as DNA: TGCGCCAGCAGCGAATACAGGGGCAACACTGAAGCTTTCTTT. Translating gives CASSEYRGNTEAFF.